This TCR beta chain was sequenced for a study of spatial heterogeneity in lung cancer. Study background: On average, each unique TCR and UMI combination appeared more than ten times in raw reads.

This clonotype was observed a handful of times. Each TCR cDNA molecule bore a unique molecular identifier. TCRdb reprocessed the 5' RACE reads with MiXCR, giving one entry per CDR3 protein. The sample comprises roughly 70,000 distinct CDR3 sequences, 7.5% to 10% of which are singletons, and approximately 1.8% rests with the top ten. V was cut by 0 bases and J by 7 bases, with 6 bases left in between. There are 13 residues in the CDR3. CDR1 MNHEY and CDR2 SVGAGI come from the germline V gene. Time point defined: blood at routine non-recurrence follow-up after resection. Whole RNA from tumor, nontumor lung or frozen PBMC was sequenced unsorted.

The source material was PBMCs, sampled at follow-up. The source of this sequence is a female donor with early-stage non-small cell lung cancer. J is TRBJ1-4 and V is TRBV6-5; D not certain. The CDR3 DNA reads as TGTGCCAGCAGTTACTCCGGCGGTGAAAAACTGTTTTTT. It encodes CASSYSGGEKLFF.